This passage covers 20 T cell receptor beta chains from one sample sequenced in a study of CD8+ T cells in alopecia areata. cDNA prepared by RNA extraction and subsequent reverse transcription served as the template for sequencing. Only in-frame clones appear in the TCRdb table, and some are missing; sequencing was by immunoSEQ multiplex PCR. The table has approximately 150,000 clones, around 54% seen once. Sequencing input: CD4+ T cells sorted from blood. These receptors all come from a human donor in good health.

V is TRBV29-1 and J is TRBJ1-1; D uncertain. Germline V CDR1 and CDR2: SQVTM, ANQGSEA. The CDR3 is made up of 14 amino acids. Trimming took 4 bases from V and 1 from J, leaving 13 bases between them. CDR3: CSVVNPSENTEAFF. The CDR3 region has the DNA TGCAGCGTTGTTAACCCTTCGGAGAACACTGAAGCTTTCTTT.

This chain links TRBV6-1 with TRBJ2-2; 12 bases line up with TRBD2. This CDR3 spans 15 amino acids. Trimming removed 4 bases from V and 3 bases from J; junction bases left unmatched: 0. Germline V gene lookup returns CDR1 MNHNS and CDR2 SASEGT. CDR3 DNA sequence: TGTGCCAGCAGTGGACTAGCGGGAGACACCGGGGAGCTGTTTTTT. Protein product: CASSGLAGDTGELFF.

The chain recombines TRBV29-1 with TRBJ1-1; D possibly corresponds to TRBD1 (6 bases). The CDR3 runs 11 residues. The V and J ends lost 6 bases and 8 bases respectively, with 13 bases between them. Germline values: CDR1 SQVTM, CDR2 ANQGSEA. In DNA, the CDR3 is TGCAGCGTAAAAACAGGGCCCGAAGCTTTCTTT. Protein sequence: CSVKTGPEAFF.

In this sample, this clone turned up a few times. The V gene is TRBV9, the J gene TRBJ2-6, with no clear D. CDR1 is SGDLS, CDR2 YYNGEE, per germline. The CDR3 runs to 16 residues. The V end lost 5 bases, the J end lost 0 bases, and 12 bases lay between the germline ends. CDR3 DNA: TGTGCCAGCAGGTTCGGGTTGGGCTCTGGGGCCAACGTCCTGACTTTC. Protein sequence: CASRFGLGSGANVLTF.

This chain uses TRBV29-1 with TRBJ2-1; 9 bases map to TRBD2. The CDR3 covers 14 residues. The germline V gene encodes CDR1 SQVTM and CDR2 ANQGSEA. Trimming at V came to 3 bases and at J to 2 bases, leaving 2 bases not matched to a gene. The CDR3 loop is CSVDSSGTYNEQFF. DNA for the CDR3: TGCAGCGTTGATTCTAGCGGGACCTACAATGAGCAGTTCTTC.

This chain links TRBV6-5 with TRBJ2-3; no firm D call. Germline V gene data show CDR1 as MNHEY and CDR2 as SVGAGI. V lost 8 bases and J lost 0, with 15 bases in between. The CDR3 sequence is 15 residues long. The CDR3 DNA reads TGTGCCAGCTGTCTAGGCTCCCCAAGCACAGATACGCAGTATTTT. The encoded protein is CASCLGSPSTDTQYF.

V gene TRBV7-8 combines with J gene TRBJ2-3; 9 bases map to TRBD2. Germline V gene data show CDR1 as SGHVS and CDR2 as FQNEAQ. V lost 1 base, J lost 1 base, and 3 bases stayed unmatched. This CDR3 contains 16 residues. This CDR3 reads CASSLGTSVGTDTQYF. The CDR3 nucleotides are TGTGCCAGCAGCTTAGGGACTAGCGTCGGCACAGATACGCAGTATTTT.

CDR3 amino acids: CASSPFYEQYF. CDR3 bases: TGTGCCAGCAGCCCGTTCTACGAGCAGTACTTC. This chain links TRBV2 with TRBJ2-7, with no clear D. Germline CDR1 reads SNHLY; CDR2 reads FYNNEI. Trimming took 6 bases from V and 3 from J, leaving 6 bases between them. The CDR3 is made up of 11 amino acids.

The chain couples TRBV30 to TRBJ2-2, with 8 bases that match TRBD1. This CDR3 has 15 amino acids. Germline CDR1 GTSNPN, CDR2 SVGIG (reference sequence). The V gene end was trimmed by 2 bases and the J gene end by 2 bases; junction bases not matched to a gene: 4. CDR3 nucleotide sequence: TGTGCCTGGAGTAGGGACAGGACTAACACCGGGGAGCTGTTTTTT. Its protein product is CAWSRDRTNTGELFF.

On this clone: Compared with germline, one end of the junction differs, possibly owing to a read error. The chain uses TRBV11-2 and TRBJ1-3, with TRBD1 matching over 7 bases. Per germline, CDR1 SGHAT and CDR2 FQNNGV. This CDR3 is 15 amino acids long. The DNA for the CDR3 is TGTGCCAGCAGAGGGGTGACAGGGCCGGGAAGCACCATATATTTT. As protein: CASRGVTGPGSTIYF.

V and J are TRBV7-9 and TRBJ1-1; TRBD1 might be the D (6 bases). V gave up 1 base and J gave up 11 bases, with 14 bases separating them. Looked up from germline, CDR1 is SEHNR and CDR2 is FQNEAQ (reference sequence). The CDR3 consists of 13 residues. The CDR3 loop is CASSLEQGRTAFF. CDR3 coding DNA: TGTGCCAGCAGCTTAGAACAGGGAAGGACGGCTTTCTTT.

This clone appeared once. V is TRBV4-2 and J is TRBJ2-5; the D is unclear. The CDR3 extends over 13 amino acids. The V gene lost 2 bases and the J gene lost 5 bases, with 9 bases spanning the gap. The germline V gene has CDR1 LGHNA and CDR2 YNFKEQ. CDR3 in amino acids: CASSQYGRETQYF. In DNA form, the CDR3 reads TGTGCCAGCAGCCAATATGGAAGGGAGACCCAGTACTTC.

V usage is TRBV27 and J usage is TRBJ2-5, with TRBD1 matching 8 bases. V gave up 0 bases and J gave up 5 bases; unmatched junction bases: 2. The CDR3 runs to 14 residues. Germline-derived CDR1 and CDR2 are MNHEY and SMNVEV (reference sequence). The CDR3 nucleotides read TGTGCCAGCAGTTTATCAAACAGGGGGGAGACCCAGTACTTC. It specifies CASSLSNRGETQYF.

The chain is built from TRBV28 and TRBJ1-5; D is uncertain. Trimming stripped 6 bases from V and 4 bases from J, with 13 bases between. The CDR3 runs to 14 residues. Germline CDR1 and CDR2: MDHEN and SYDVKM. Written as DNA, the CDR3 is TGTGCCAGCAGATCCACCCTTCGGAATCAGCCCCAGCATTTT. Its protein is CASRSTLRNQPQHF.

The gene calls are TRBV15 and TRBJ2-4, with D tentatively TRBD2 (5 bases). There are 12 residues in the CDR3. Trimming shortened V by 11 bases and J by 7 bases, and 15 bases separated the two germline ends. CDR1 and CDR2 from the germline V gene are LNHNV and YYDKDF (reference sequence). Here the CDR3 DNA reads TGTGCCGCCGCGGGTGGGGTGAACATTCAGTACTTC. Translated, it gives CAAAGGVNIQYF.

In this sample, this clone turned up once. This chain uses TRBV2 with TRBJ2-7; TRBD2 is a possible D gene (8 bases). The length of the CDR3 is 14 residues. The ends were cut back, 7 bases at V and 7 bases at J, with 20 bases in the middle. CDR1 and CDR2 from the germline V gene are SNHLY and FYNNEI. CDR3 sequence (DNA): TGTGCCAGCACTAACAGGGGTTCTAGCGGGGAGCAGTACTTC. The encoded protein is CASTNRGSSGEQYF.

Concerning this clone: Distinct nucleotide sequences in the sample also encode this CDR3. The J gene is TRBJ2-7, the V gene TRBV11-2; no firm D call. The germline V gene encodes CDR1 SGHAT and CDR2 FQNNGV. The V gene lost 5 bases and the J gene lost 1 base, with 3 bases spanning the gap. This CDR3 has 11 residues. This chain's CDR3 is CASSPSYEQYF. The CDR3 DNA follows: TGTGCCAGCAGCCCATCCTACGAGCAGTACTTC.

This chain links TRBV28 with TRBJ1-2, with unresolved D. The CDR3 consists of 11 residues. Trimming stripped 5 bases from V and 6 bases from J, with 7 bases between. From germline, CDR1 is MDHEN and CDR2 SYDVKM. CDR3 sequence (DNA): TGTGCCAGCAGTGTCAGAGATGGCTACACCTTC. This codes for CASSVRDGYTF.

V is TRBV25-1 and J is TRBJ2-1; D ambiguous. Germline CDR1 reads MGHDK; CDR2 reads SYGVNS. The V end lost 6 bases, the J end lost 3 bases, and 9 bases lay between the germline ends. CDR3 size: 13 residues. The CDR3 spells CASSGFGYNEQFF. The CDR3 DNA sequence: TGTGCCAGCAGCGGGTTCGGCTACAATGAGCAGTTCTTC.

V usage is TRBV28 and J usage is TRBJ2-7, with D perhaps given as TRBD1 or TRBD2 (5 bases each). Trimming took 6 bases from V and 5 from J, leaving 14 bases between them. Germline V lookup: CDR1 MDHEN, CDR2 SYDVKM. This CDR3 is 13 amino acids long. In nucleotides, the CDR3 is TGTGCCAGCAGATTAGACGGGGCTCACGAGCAGTACTTC. Translation gives CASRLDGAHEQYF.